Listed below are T cell receptor beta chains from one sample, sequenced in a study of Ad26.COV2.S vaccination and SARS-CoV-2 variants. TCRdb's table, derived via immunoSEQ multiplex PCR, lists solely in-frame clones and lacks some. Of approximately 360,000 clones in the sample, 83% were seen once. This material consisted of peripheral blood, taken in a trial of Ad26.COV2.S vaccine versus placebo. These receptor sequences come from a person between 18 and 59 years old who received the Ad26.COV2.S COVID-19 vaccine or a placebo. CDR3s include the opening cysteine and the closing phenylalanine or tryptophan.

J gene | V gene | CDR3 protein
TRBJ1-4 | TRBV6-5 | CASSYSGSSGEKLFF
TRBJ2-3 | TRBV6-1 | CASSEARFRQVADTQYF
TRBJ1-1 | TRBV6-5 | CASTQLTGGGGTAFF
TRBJ1-4 | TRBV2 | CASSGAAGYEKLFF
TRBJ1-6 | TRBV5-4 | CASSLPPGQGSPLHF
TRBJ1-1 | TRBV6-5 | CASSSTLGTEAFF
TRBJ1-2 | TRBV3-1/TRBV3-2 | CASSLPGYNYGYTF
TRBJ2-5 | TRBV5-1 | CASSPTQETQYF
TRBJ1-2 | TRBV9 | CASSVVGQNYGYTF
TRBJ2-2 | TRBV6-2/TRBV6-3 | CASSYYPGANTGELFF
TRBJ1-1 | TRBV5-1 | CASSLRGATEAFF
TRBJ2-1 | TRBV12-3/TRBV12-4 | CASSSPYRSEQFF
TRBJ1-1 | TRBV12-3/TRBV12-4 | CASSLWQNTEAFF
TRBJ1-5 | TRBV2 | CASKNQGDQPQHF
TRBJ2-1 | TRBV15 | CATRLPGGSYNEQFF
TRBJ2-5 | TRBV3-1/TRBV3-2 | CASSPFGETQYF
TRBJ2-2 | TRBV11-3 | CASSLKGGTGELFF
TRBJ2-7 | TRBV5-4 | CASTRSGGRAYEQYF
TRBJ1-4 | TRBV19 | CASSLRGGDEKLFF
TRBJ2-7 | TRBV6-4 | CASRMWGPYEQYF
TRBJ2-1 | TRBV7-3 | CASSSQLAPSSYNEQFF
TRBJ1-2 | TRBV6-5 | CASSFRVMGASGYTF
TRBJ2-7 | TRBV12-3/TRBV12-4 | CASSAVASEQYF
TRBJ2-3 | TRBV5-4 | CASSYQEDTQYF
TRBJ2-7 | TRBV7-3 | CASSRRDGYEQYF
TRBJ1-5 | TRBV4-3 | CASSQDLTRGYQPQHF
TRBJ1-2 | TRBV2 | CASSEARVGYGYTF
TRBJ1-2 | TRBV19 | CASSIRGSYGYTF
TRBJ2-5 | TRBV3-1/TRBV3-2 | CASRRMEMETQYF
TRBJ2-3 | TRBV5-1 | CASSPGGEDTDTQYF
TRBJ2-1 | TRBV20-1 | CSASRGIAYNEQFF
TRBJ1-3 | TRBV6-5 | CASRPTGKMNTIYF
TRBJ1-1 | TRBV18 | CASSPDRDGAFF
TRBJ1-6 | TRBV19 | CASTLGQRQSPLHF
TRBJ1-6 | TRBV30 | CAWSVPGINSPLHF
TRBJ2-1 | TRBV7-9 | CASSLLSGGPSEQFF
TRBJ2-7 | TRBV12-3/TRBV12-4 | CASSLPWTYEQYF
TRBJ2-7 | TRBV11-3 | CASSLAGGTYEQYF
TRBJ1-6 | TRBV5-6 | CASSHGRSSYNSPLHF
TRBJ2-1 | TRBV6-1 | CASSEALYAGGPRDNEQFF
TRBJ2-1 | TRBV9 | CASSVTSRLKSYNEQFF
TRBJ1-6 | TRBV18 | CASSPSTGNSPLHF
TRBJ1-2 | TRBV15 | CATSRDPGYGYTF
TRBJ2-2 | TRBV5-6 | CASSSPGQNTGELFF
TRBJ2-1 | TRBV6-5 | CASSLRERRYNEQFF
TRBJ1-3 | TRBV5-4 | CASSDRTGGNTIYF